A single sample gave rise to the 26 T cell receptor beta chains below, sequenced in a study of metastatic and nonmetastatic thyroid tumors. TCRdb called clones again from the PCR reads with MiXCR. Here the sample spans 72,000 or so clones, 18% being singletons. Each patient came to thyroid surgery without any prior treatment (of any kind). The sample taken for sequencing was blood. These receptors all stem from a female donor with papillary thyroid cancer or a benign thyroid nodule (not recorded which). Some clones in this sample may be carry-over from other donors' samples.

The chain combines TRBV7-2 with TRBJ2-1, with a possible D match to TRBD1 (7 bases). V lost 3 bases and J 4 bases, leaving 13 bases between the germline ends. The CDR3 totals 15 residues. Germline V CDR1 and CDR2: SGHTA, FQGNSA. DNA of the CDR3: TGTGCCAGCAGCTTGCGGGGACAGTCATACAATGAGCAGTTCTTC. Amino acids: CASSLRGQSYNEQFF.

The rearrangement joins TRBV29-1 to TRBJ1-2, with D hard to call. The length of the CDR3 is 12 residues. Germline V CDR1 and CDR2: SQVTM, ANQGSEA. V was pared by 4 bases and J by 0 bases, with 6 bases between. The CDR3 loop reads CSVAQSNYGYTF. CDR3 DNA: TGCAGCGTTGCACAGTCTAACTATGGCTACACCTTC.

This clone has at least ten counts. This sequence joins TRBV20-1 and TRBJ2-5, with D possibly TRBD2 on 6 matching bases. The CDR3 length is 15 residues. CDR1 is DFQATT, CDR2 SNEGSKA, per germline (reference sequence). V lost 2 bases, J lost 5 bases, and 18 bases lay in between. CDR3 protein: CSARTQGTQYETQYF. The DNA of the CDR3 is TGCAGTGCTAGAACTCAAGGGACTCAATACGAGACCCAGTACTTC.

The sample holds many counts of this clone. In nucleotides, the CDR3 is TGTGCCATCAGTGAAACTGGGACAGGGTGGTACGAGCAGTACTTC. Amino acid sequence: CAISETGTGWYEQYF. The V call is TRBV10-3, the J call TRBJ2-7; 9 positions agree with TRBD1. V was pared by 3 bases and J by 4 bases, with 7 bases of the junction left unmatched. In germline, CDR1 is ENHRY, CDR2 SYGVKD. CDR3 length: 15 amino acids.

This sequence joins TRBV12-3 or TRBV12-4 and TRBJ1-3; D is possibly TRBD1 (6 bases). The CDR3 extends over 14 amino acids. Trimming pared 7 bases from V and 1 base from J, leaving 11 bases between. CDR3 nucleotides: TGTGCCAGCATCGAGGGGACATCTGGAAACACCATATATTTT. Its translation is CASIEGTSGNTIYF.

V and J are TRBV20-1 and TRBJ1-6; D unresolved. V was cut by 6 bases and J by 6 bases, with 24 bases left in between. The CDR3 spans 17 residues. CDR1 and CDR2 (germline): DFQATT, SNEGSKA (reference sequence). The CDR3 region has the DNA TGCAGTGCCATCGCCCATTACTCAGTGGGCAGTAATTCACCCCTCCACTTT. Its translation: CSAIAHYSVGSNSPLHF.

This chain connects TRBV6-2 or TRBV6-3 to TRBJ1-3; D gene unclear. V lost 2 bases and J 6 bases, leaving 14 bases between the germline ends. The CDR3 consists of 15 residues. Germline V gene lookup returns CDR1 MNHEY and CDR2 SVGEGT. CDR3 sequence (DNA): TGTGCCAGCAGTTACGCTTCCGGAGCGGAAAACACCATATATTTT. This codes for CASSYASGAENTIYF.

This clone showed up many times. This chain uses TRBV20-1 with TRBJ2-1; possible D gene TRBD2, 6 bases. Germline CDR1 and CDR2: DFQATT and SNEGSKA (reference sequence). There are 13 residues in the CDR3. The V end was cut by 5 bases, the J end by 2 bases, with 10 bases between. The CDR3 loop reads CSARSGTYNEQFF. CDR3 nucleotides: TGCAGTGCTCGTAGCGGAACCTACAATGAGCAGTTCTTC.

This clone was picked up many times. The CDR3 nucleotides are TGTGCCAGTGTCAGAAGCTCTGGAAACACCATATATTTT. Translating gives CASVRSSGNTIYF. V gene TRBV28 combines with J gene TRBJ1-3; D not resolved. Trimming pared 9 bases from V and 0 bases from J, leaving 9 bases between. CDR1 is MDHEN and CDR2 is SYDVKM in the germline V gene. The CDR3 loop spans 13 amino acids.

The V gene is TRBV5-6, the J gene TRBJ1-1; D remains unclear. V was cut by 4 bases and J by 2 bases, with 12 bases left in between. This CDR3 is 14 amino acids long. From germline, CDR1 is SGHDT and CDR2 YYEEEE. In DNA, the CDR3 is TGTGCCAGCAGCCTCAGGCCAGATAACACTGAAGCTTTCTTT. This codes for CASSLRPDNTEAFF.

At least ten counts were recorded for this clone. This CDR3 is CASSQDKGRTRGANVLTF. For the CDR3, the DNA is TGTGCCAGCAGCCAAGATAAAGGTCGGACGAGAGGGGCCAACGTCCTGACTTTC. V and J are TRBV14 and TRBJ2-6; D unclear. Per the germline V gene, CDR1 is SGHDN and CDR2 is FVKESK. The ends were cut back, 0 bases at V and 4 bases at J, with 16 bases in the middle. There are 18 residues in the CDR3. Full variable domain (outside the CDR3, taken from reference TRBV14 and TRBJ2-6): EAGVTQFPSHSVIEKGQTVTLRCDPISGHDNLYWYRRVMGKEIKFLLHFVKESKQDESGMPNNRFLAERTGGTYSTLKVQPAELEDSGVYFCASSQDKGRTRGANVLTFGAGSRLTVL.

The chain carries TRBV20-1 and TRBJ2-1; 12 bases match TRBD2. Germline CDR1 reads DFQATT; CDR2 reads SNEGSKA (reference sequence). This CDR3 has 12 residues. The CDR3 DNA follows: TGCAGAGGACTAGCGGGGAACAATGAGCAGTTCTTC. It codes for CRGLAGNNEQFF.

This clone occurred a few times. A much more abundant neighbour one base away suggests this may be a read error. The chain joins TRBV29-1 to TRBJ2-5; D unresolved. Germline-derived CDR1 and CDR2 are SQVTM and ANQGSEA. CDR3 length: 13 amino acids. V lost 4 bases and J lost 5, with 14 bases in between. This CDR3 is CSVGVDVRETQYF. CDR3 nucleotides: TGCAGCGTTGGAGTCGACGTAAGGGAGACCCAGTACTTC.

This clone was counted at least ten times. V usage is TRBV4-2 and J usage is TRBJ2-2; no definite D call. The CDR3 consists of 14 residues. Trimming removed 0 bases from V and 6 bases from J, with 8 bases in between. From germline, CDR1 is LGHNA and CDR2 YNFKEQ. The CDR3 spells CASSQDRVPGELFF. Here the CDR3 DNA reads TGTGCCAGCAGCCAAGACCGAGTTCCCGGGGAGCTGTTTTTT.

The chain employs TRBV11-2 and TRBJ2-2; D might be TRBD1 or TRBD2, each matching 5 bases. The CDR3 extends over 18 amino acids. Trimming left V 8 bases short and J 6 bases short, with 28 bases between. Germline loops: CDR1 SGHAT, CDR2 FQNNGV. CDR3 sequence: CASGAIGQGVKGAGELFF. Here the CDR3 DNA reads TGTGCCAGCGGGGCCATTGGGCAGGGAGTAAAGGGCGCCGGGGAGCTGTTTTTT.

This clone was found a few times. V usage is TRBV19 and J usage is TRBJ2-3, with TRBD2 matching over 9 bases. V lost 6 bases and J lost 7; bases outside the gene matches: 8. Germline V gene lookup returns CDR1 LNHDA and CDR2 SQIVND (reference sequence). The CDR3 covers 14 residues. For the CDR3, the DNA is TGTGCCAGTAGCATGACTAGCGGTACATATACGCAGTATTTT. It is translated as CASSMTSGTYTQYF. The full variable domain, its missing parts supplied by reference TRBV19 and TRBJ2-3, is DGGITQSPKYLFRKEGQNVTLSCEQNLNHDAMYWYRQDPGQGLRLIYYSQIVNDFQKGDIAEGYSVSREKKESFPLTVTSAQKNPTAFYLCASSMTSGTYTQYFGPGTRLTVL.

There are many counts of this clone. This CDR3 reads CASSEVPSVLGANVLTF. The DNA for the CDR3 is TGTGCCAGCAGCGAAGTCCCCAGTGTTTTAGGGGCCAACGTCCTGACTTTC. The gene calls are TRBV3-1 and TRBJ2-6; no definite D call. V shed 5 bases and J shed 4 bases, with 18 bases lying between them. Germline V gives CDR1 LGHDT, CDR2 YNNKEL (reference sequence). The CDR3 is made up of 17 amino acids.

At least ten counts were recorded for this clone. The CDR3 sequence is CASSLYGSDNSPLHF. CDR3 nucleotide sequence: TGCGCCAGCAGCTTGTACGGTAGTGATAATTCACCCCTCCACTTT. V and J are TRBV5-1 and TRBJ1-6; D not resolved. V lost 1 base and J lost 5, with 10 bases in between. In germline, CDR1 is SGHRS, CDR2 YFSETQ. There are 15 residues in the CDR3. The variable domain in full, completed from reference TRBV5-1 and TRBJ1-6, reads KAGVTQTPRYLIKTRGQQVTLSCSPISGHRSVSWYQQTPGQGLQFLFEYFSETQRNKGNFPGRFSGRQFSNSRSEMNVSTLELGDSALYLCASSLYGSDNSPLHFGNGTRLTVT.

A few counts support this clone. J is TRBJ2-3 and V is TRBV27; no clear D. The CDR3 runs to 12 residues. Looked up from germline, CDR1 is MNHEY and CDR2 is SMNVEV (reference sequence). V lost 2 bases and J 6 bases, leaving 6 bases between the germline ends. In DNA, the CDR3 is TGTGCCAGCAGTTTAAACGGTGATACGCAGTATTTT. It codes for CASSLNGDTQYF.

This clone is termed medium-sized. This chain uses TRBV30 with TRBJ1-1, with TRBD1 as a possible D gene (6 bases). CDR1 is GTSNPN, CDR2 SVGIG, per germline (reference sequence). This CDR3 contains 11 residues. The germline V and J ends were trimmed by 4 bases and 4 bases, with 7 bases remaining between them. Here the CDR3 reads CAWTGVTEAFF. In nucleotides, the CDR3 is TGTGCCTGGACAGGGGTCACTGAAGCTTTCTTT.

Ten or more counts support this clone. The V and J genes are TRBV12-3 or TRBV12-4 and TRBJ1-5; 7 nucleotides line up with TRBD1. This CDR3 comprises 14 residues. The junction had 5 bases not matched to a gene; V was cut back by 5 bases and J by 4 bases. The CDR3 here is CASSRDSLNQPQHF. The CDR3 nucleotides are TGTGCCAGCAGTCGGGACAGTTTGAATCAGCCCCAGCATTTT.

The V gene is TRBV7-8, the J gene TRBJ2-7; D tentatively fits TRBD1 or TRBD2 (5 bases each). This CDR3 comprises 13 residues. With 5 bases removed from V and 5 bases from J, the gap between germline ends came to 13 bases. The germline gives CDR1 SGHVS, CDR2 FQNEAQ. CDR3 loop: CASSPGTANEQYF. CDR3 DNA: TGTGCCAGCAGCCCAGGGACGGCCAACGAGCAGTACTTC.

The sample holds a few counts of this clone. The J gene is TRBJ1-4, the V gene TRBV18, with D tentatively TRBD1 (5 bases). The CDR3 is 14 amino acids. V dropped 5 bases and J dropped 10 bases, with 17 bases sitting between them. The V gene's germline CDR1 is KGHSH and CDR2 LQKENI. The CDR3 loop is CASSTQSRVGKLFF. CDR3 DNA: TGTGCCAGCTCAACCCAATCCAGGGTGGGAAAACTGTTTTTT.

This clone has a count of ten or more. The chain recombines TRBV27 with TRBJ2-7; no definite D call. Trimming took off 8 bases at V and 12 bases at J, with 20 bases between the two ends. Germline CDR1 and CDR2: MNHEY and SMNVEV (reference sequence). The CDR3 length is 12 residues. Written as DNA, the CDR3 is TGTGCCAGCGGGATGGGGTCTAGGAATCCGTACTTC. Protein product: CASGMGSRNPYF.

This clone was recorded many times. In DNA, the CDR3 is TGTGCCAGCAGGAGGGCAGGGAACACTGAAGCTTTCTTT. Residues: CASRRAGNTEAFF. The rearrangement joins TRBV11-2 to TRBJ1-1; no clear D. V lost 6 bases, J lost 1 base, and 9 bases lay in between. The germline V gene has CDR1 SGHAT and CDR2 FQNNGV. The CDR3 has 13 amino acids.

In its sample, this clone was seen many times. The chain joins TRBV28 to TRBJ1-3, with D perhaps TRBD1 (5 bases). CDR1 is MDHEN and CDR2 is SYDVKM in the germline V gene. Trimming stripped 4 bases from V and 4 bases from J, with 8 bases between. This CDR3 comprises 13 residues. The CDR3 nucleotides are TGTGCCAGCAGTTCGGGGCTAGGAAACACCATATATTTT. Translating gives CASSSGLGNTIYF.